This TCR beta chain was sequenced in a study of blood T cell repertoires in COVID-19 (TCRdb year 2020). In terms of the full investigation: Samples from collaborators originated in the United States, Italy and Spain and spanned both the acute and convalescent phases of COVID-19. The material from the prospective study consisted of cDNA or gDNA derived from T cells, B-cell-depleted T cells, or PBMCs. Deeply sampled blood TCRbeta repertoires from subjects exposed to, actively infected with, or recovered from COVID-19 were included in the dataset. The repertoires were made available in a free public database intended to serve as a resource for research on the immune response to SARS-CoV-2. Samples were obtained from the ongoing ImmuneRACE study (first 160 participants) and from over 1,000 subjects provided by 6 global collaborators. A de-identified subject ID, COVID-19 status, age in years and sex were almost always included in the sample metadata. HLA class I and class II types, where available, came from metadata supplied by the sample provider rather than from assay-based typing. Overall study results and their limits: The amount of clinical and demographic metadata varied by source and participant and was provided uncurated.

The immunoSEQ Assay, a bias-controlled multiplex PCR, was used to amplify TCRbeta CDR3 regions from genomic DNA. The authors' pipeline ran thus. Within the assay, amplification of reference gene primers was used to estimate how many nucleated cells each sample contained. To quantify the absolute abundance of each unique TCRbeta CDR3 rearrangement, sequence reads were collapsed and filtered. For each sample, productive Simpson clonality was calculated by taking the square root of Simpson's diversity index across productive rearrangements. Imported from immuneACCESS, the table was reduced by TCRdb to in-frame sequences with V and J called. These copies leave out some clones; in studies compared against another copy, an unresolved V gene accounts for under half, and the cause of the remainder is not known. That table gives V, J and clone size, and the DNA gave D and trimming. In this sample the table shows hundreds of thousands of clones, 70% to 90% of which occur a single time. Around 3% of the sample is held by the ten biggest clonotypes.

In Seattle, one collaborating source enrolled patients while the infection was active and tracked those patients longitudinally over the course of disease. Collaborating institutions collected whole blood in K2EDTA tubes following their own protocols. For TCRbeta analysis, collaborators shipped samples in one of three forms: frozen whole blood, isolated PBMCs, or DNA extracted from either of those sample types. Note on this clone: Which antigen it targets is not known. No quality values exist for individual bases; no much larger clone is one base distant.

Sequenced material: peripheral blood. This clonotype originated in a woman younger than 45 with COVID-19, enrolled during active disease.

Read as DNA, the sequence is TGTGCCAGCACCCTTGGGGGGGCGTATGAAGCTTTCTTT. Translation gives CASTLGGAYEAFF. Rearrangement joined TRBV27 to TRBJ1-1; TRBD1 is a possible D gene, resting on 6 matching bases. Cut back by 7 bases and 7 bases, the V and J ends lie 16 bases apart. Spanning cysteine to phenylalanine, the CDR3 consists of 13 amino acids. Left in the record is the CDR3 DNA by itself, 39 bases read in frame from the first base. Based on the germline V gene (reference sequence), the CDR1 and CDR2 sequences are MNHEY and SMNVEV.